The 25 T cell receptor beta chains below come from one sample, sequenced in a study of blood T cell repertoires in COVID-19. TCRdb keeps only in-frame clones here, not all; method: immunoSEQ multiplex PCR. The table lists 55,000 to 65,000 clones, more than 80% of them singletons. The sequenced sample was peripheral blood. The receptors here all came from a woman of 80 years or more with active COVID-19.

This sequence joins TRBV27 and TRBJ2-2; TRBD1 matches at 9 bases. V shed 2 bases and J 4 bases; nucleotides not matched to a gene: 11. CDR3 size: 18 residues. Per germline, CDR1 MNHEY and CDR2 SMNVEV (reference sequence). CDR3 DNA sequence: TGTGCCAGCAGTTTAGGGGTAGGAGGACAGGGGAGCACCGGGGAGCTGTTTTTT. Amino acids: CASSLGVGGQGSTGELFF.

The chain recombines TRBV7-2 with TRBJ1-1; a weak D match, TRBD1 (5 bases). The CDR3 sequence is 13 residues long. The germline V gene encodes CDR1 SGHTA and CDR2 FQGNSA. Trimming took off 4 bases at V and 8 bases at J, with 14 bases between the two ends. The CDR3 DNA reads TGTGCCAGCAGCTCGGCAGGGCCATCGGAAGCTTTCTTT. Its protein is CASSSAGPSEAFF.

The chain carries TRBV7-2 and TRBJ1-5; D gene uncertain. Germline V CDR1 and CDR2: SGHTA, FQGNSA. The CDR3 runs 13 residues. Trimming cost V 4 bases and J 6 bases, with 10 bases left between them. In DNA, the CDR3 is TGTGCCAGCAGCTCCGCGGGGAGTCAGCCCCAGCATTTT. Its translation: CASSSAGSQPQHF. The entire variable domain, with the rest obtained from reference TRBV7-2 and TRBJ1-5, is as follows: GAGVSQSPSNKVTEKGKDVELRCDPISGHTALYWYRQSLGQGLEFLIYFQGNSAPDKSGLPSDRFSAERTGGSVSTLTIQRTQQEDSAVYLCASSSAGSQPQHFGDGTRLSIL.

J is TRBJ1-2 and V is TRBV5-1; possible D gene TRBD1, 5 bases. The V gene lost 1 base and the J gene lost 1 base, with 14 bases spanning the gap. The germline CDR1 and CDR2 sequences are SGHRS and YFSETQ. The CDR3 consists of 16 residues. The CDR3 sequence: CASSLSTAVFNYGYTF. The DNA of the CDR3 is TGCGCCAGCAGCTTGTCGACAGCAGTCTTTAACTATGGCTACACCTTC.

The chain has TRBV25-1 and TRBJ1-6, with TRBD1 matching 7 bases. The CDR3 sequence is 18 residues long. Germline V lookup: CDR1 MGHDK, CDR2 SYGVNS. Trimming cost V 1 base and J 2 bases; bases outside gene matches: 8. CDR3 sequence reads: CASSESGDSTAYNSPLHF. The CDR3 DNA is TGTGCCAGCAGTGAATCTGGGGACAGTACCGCCTATAATTCACCCCTCCACTTT.

The chain links TRBV3-1 (or the pseudogene TRBV3-2) to TRBJ2-5; D perhaps matches TRBD2 (7 bases). V gave up 0 bases and J gave up 0 bases, with 17 bases separating them. Germline CDR1 and CDR2: LGHDT and YNNKEL (reference sequence). This CDR3 has 18 residues. The chain's CDR3 is CASSQDRRGASYQETQYF. In nucleotides, the CDR3 is TGTGCCAGCAGCCAAGACAGACGGGGGGCTTCCTACCAAGAGACCCAGTACTTC.

V and J are TRBV28 and TRBJ1-1; weak D call: TRBD1 (6 bases). Trimming cost V 5 bases and J 5 bases, with 15 bases left between them. This CDR3 spans 14 amino acids. Germline CDR1 and CDR2: MDHEN and SYDVKM. CDR3 DNA: TGTGCCAGCAGTCCCCCGGGGGGCGGAACTGAAGCTTTCTTT. Its translation is CASSPPGGGTEAFF.

This clone was detected only once. The rearrangement links TRBV19 to TRBJ2-2; D is perhaps TRBD2 (6 bases). Between the trimmed V and J ends, which lost 0 bases and 5 bases, there was a span of 10 bases. The CDR3 covers 15 residues. Germline CDR1 LNHDA, CDR2 SQIVND (reference sequence). The CDR3, as DNA: TGTGCCAGTAGTATAGATAGGGGAGGTACCGGGGAGCTGTTTTTT. Protein product: CASSIDRGGTGELFF.

V usage is TRBV11-1 and J usage is TRBJ2-4, with D perhaps matching TRBD1 (5 bases). V was clipped by 2 bases and J by 0 bases, with 8 bases between them. Germline CDR1 reads SGHAT; CDR2 reads FQDESV (reference sequence). The CDR3 has 15 residues. The CDR3 reads CASSLQGLAKNIQYF. The CDR3 coding sequence is TGTGCCAGCAGCTTACAGGGCTTAGCCAAAAACATTCAGTACTTC.

The V gene is TRBV13, the J gene TRBJ2-7; D remains ambiguous. V lost 0 bases to trimming and J lost 4 bases, with 4 bases between them. The germline gives CDR1 PRHDT, CDR2 FYEKMQ (reference sequence). This CDR3 contains 12 residues. CDR3 sequence: CASSLGEYEQYV. The CDR3 DNA reads as TGTGCCAGCAGCTTAGGCGAGTACGAGCAGTACGTC.

This rearrangement joins TRBV27 to TRBJ1-6; 9 bases align to TRBD1. Germline-derived CDR1 and CDR2 are MNHEY and SMNVEV (reference sequence). The CDR3 is 16 amino acids. Trimming removed 8 bases from V and 16 bases from J; junction bases left unmatched: 21. The CDR3 DNA sequence: TGTGCCAGCGGGCCACACTCTCAGAGACAGGGGGGCTTTCTCCACTTT. This encodes CASGPHSQRQGGFLHF.

V usage is TRBV11-2 and J usage is TRBJ2-2; D unresolved. Deletions cut 0 bases from V and 9 bases from J, with 5 bases between. CDR1 and CDR2 from the germline V gene are SGHAT and FQNNGV. The CDR3 has 12 residues. The chain's CDR3 is CASSLEGRELFF. Here the CDR3 DNA reads TGTGCCAGCAGCTTAGAGGGCAGGGAGCTGTTTTTT.

The V gene is TRBV6-1, the J gene TRBJ1-3, with no clear D. CDR3 length: 15 residues. Germline assignment: CDR1 MNHNS and CDR2 SASEGT. Trimming removed 1 base at V and 0 bases at J, with 7 bases between. For the CDR3, the DNA is TGTGCCAGCAGTGAAGTAGGGAGCTCTGGAAACACCATATATTTT. Its protein product is CASSEVGSSGNTIYF.

CDR3 in DNA: TGTGCCAGCTCCGAGGCGGGGTCCTACGAGCAGTACGTC. It is translated as CASSEAGSYEQYV. The rearrangement joins TRBV18 to TRBJ2-7; D might be TRBD2 (6 bases). CDR3 length equals 13 residues. The V and J ends lost 6 bases and 1 base respectively, with 10 bases between them. Germline CDR1 KGHSH, CDR2 LQKENI.

The chain combines TRBV19 with TRBJ1-6; D is unclear. This CDR3 region has 14 residues. The germline CDR1 and CDR2 sequences are LNHDA and SQIVND (reference sequence). The V end lost 7 bases, the J end lost 9 bases, and 16 bases lay between the germline ends. CDR3 DNA: TGTGCCAGTAAGGAGGGAAGTGGGGTTTCACCCCTCCACTTT. Its protein product is CASKEGSGVSPLHF.

The rearrangement links TRBV7-8 to TRBJ2-3; tentative D call: TRBD2 (6 bases). This CDR3 has 16 residues. From germline, CDR1 is SGHVS and CDR2 FQNEAQ. V lost 0 bases, J lost 2 bases, and 12 bases lay in between. The CDR3 region has the DNA TGTGCCAGCAGCTTAGCCAGCGGGCCGACCACAGATACGCAGTATTTT. Translation: CASSLASGPTTDTQYF.

CDR3 sequence (DNA): TGTGCCAGTAGTCCGTCGGGGGACGACTATGGCTACACCTTC. Its protein product is CASSPSGDDYGYTF. The rearrangement joins TRBV19 to TRBJ1-2, with TRBD1 as a possible D gene (5 bases). Germline CDR1 is LNHDA and CDR2 is SQIVND (reference sequence). This CDR3 contains 14 residues. Trimming shortened V by 5 bases and J by 3 bases, and 13 bases separated the two germline ends. Combining the CDR3 with reference TRBV19 and TRBJ1-2 gives the whole variable domain DGGITQSPKYLFRKEGQNVTLSCEQNLNHDAMYWYRQDPGQGLRLIYYSQIVNDFQKGDIAEGYSVSREKKESFPLTVTSAQKNPTAFYLCASSPSGDDYGYTFGSGTRLTVV.

The rearrangement links TRBV3-1 (or the pseudogene TRBV3-2) to TRBJ1-3; the D gene is possibly TRBD1 (6 bases). Germline values: CDR1 LGHDT, CDR2 YNNKEL (reference sequence). Trimming shortened V by 2 bases and J by 4 bases, and 12 bases separated the two germline ends. The CDR3 is 15 residues long. The CDR3 here is CASSQQGSRGNTIYF. The DNA of the CDR3 is TGTGCCAGCAGCCAACAGGGGAGCAGAGGAAACACCATATATTTT.

The rearrangement links TRBV4-2 to TRBJ2-2, with 9 bases matching TRBD1. The J segment lost 0 bases and the V segment lost 4 bases, leaving 3 bases of the junction unmatched. The V gene's germline CDR1 is LGHNA and CDR2 YNFKEQ. This CDR3 has 16 residues. The CDR3 region is CASSLDRGANTGELFF. CDR3 coding DNA: TGTGCCAGCAGCCTAGACAGGGGGGCGAACACCGGGGAGCTGTTTTTT.

The chain joins TRBV4-1 to TRBJ1-2; D gene uncertain. Germline-derived CDR1 and CDR2 are MGHRA and YSYEKL. The CDR3 totals 16 residues. Trimming left V 0 bases short and J 2 bases short, with 13 bases between. The CDR3 region is CASSQDRTAGNYGYTF. The CDR3 bases are TGCGCCAGCAGCCAAGATAGGACGGCGGGGAACTATGGCTACACCTTC.

The V and J genes are TRBV27 and TRBJ1-1; D is undetermined. Germline V gene sequence: CDR1 MNHEY, CDR2 SMNVEV (reference sequence). Trimming cost V 6 bases and J 5 bases, with 13 bases left between them. The CDR3 has 13 residues. The CDR3 here is CASSLAGETEAFF. CDR3 nucleotides: TGTGCCAGCAGCCTGGCCGGGGAAACTGAAGCTTTCTTT.

The chain is built from TRBV10-3 and TRBJ2-2; 16 bases agree with TRBD2. The CDR3 extends over 18 amino acids. V dropped 7 bases and J dropped 7; count of bases not matched to a gene: 12. Germline V gene lookup returns CDR1 ENHRY and CDR2 SYGVKD. CDR3 amino acids: CAIKQEGLAGGTHGELFF. CDR3 DNA: TGTGCCATCAAACAGGAGGGACTAGCGGGGGGGACCCACGGGGAGCTGTTTTTT.

The J gene is TRBJ2-1, the V gene TRBV12-3 or TRBV12-4; possibly TRBD1 for D (6 bases). This CDR3 spans 13 amino acids. V shed 2 bases and J shed 9 bases, with 11 bases lying between them. The CDR3 reads CASSLTGYTEQFF. In DNA, the CDR3 is TGTGCCAGCAGTTTAACAGGGTATACTGAGCAGTTCTTC.

The rearrangement uses TRBV4-1 and TRBJ2-2; 12 bases match TRBD2. Germline values: CDR1 MGHRA, CDR2 YSYEKL. The CDR3 is 18 residues long. The junction had 6 bases not matched to a gene; V was cut back by 0 bases and J by 4 bases. As DNA, the CDR3 is TGCGCCAGCAGCCAAGATGCTAGCGGGAGGGTGAGCACCGGGGAGCTGTTTTTT. Protein product: CASSQDASGRVSTGELFF.

The chain couples TRBV5-1 to TRBJ2-3; D might be TRBD1 (6 bases). Germline CDR1 SGHRS, CDR2 YFSETQ. The CDR3 runs 14 residues. Trimming took off 4 bases at V and 4 bases at J, with 13 bases between the two ends. CDR3 residues: CASSARGWPDTQYF. DNA of the CDR3: TGCGCCAGCAGCGCCAGGGGCTGGCCAGATACGCAGTATTTT. The full variable domain, in which reference TRBV5-1 and TRBJ2-3 provide the parts outside the CDR3, is KAGVTQTPRYLIKTRGQQVTLSCSPISGHRSVSWYQQTPGQGLQFLFEYFSETQRNKGNFPGRFSGRQFSNSRSEMNVSTLELGDSALYLCASSARGWPDTQYFGPGTRLTVL.